Many counts were recorded for the clone carrying this T cell receptor (beta chain). Antigen unknown. Among the patients, aged 18 to 65, hyperthyroidism was newly diagnosed and had lasted under 2 months. The J segment lost 4 bases and the V segment lost 5 bases, leaving 6 bases of the junction unmatched. Germline assignment: CDR1 SEHNR and CDR2 FQNEAQ (reference sequence). This CDR3 region has 16 residues. The data belong to a study of T cells in Graves' hyperthyroidism and ophthalmopathy. Study-wide results and limits: The model made its ophthalmopathy prediction, and onset followed a median 6.5 months later.

RNA transcripts served as the template for amplifying TCR beta CDR3 regions. HTBI primers drove first-round RT-PCR of the TCR CDR3. TCRdb re-called the multiplex PCR reads through MiXCR, storing one row per CDR3 protein. The sample carries around 500,000 distinct CDR3 sequences, about an eighth recorded once. Source material: blood. This TCR was sampled from a woman aged 18-29 years with Graves' hyperthyroidism. J is TRBJ2-3 and V is TRBV7-9; TRBD2 matches 13 bases. Here the CDR3 reads CASSPGLAGVPDTQYF. The CDR3 nucleotides read TGTGCCAGCAGCCCCGGACTAGCGGGAGTCCCAGATACGCAGTATTTT.